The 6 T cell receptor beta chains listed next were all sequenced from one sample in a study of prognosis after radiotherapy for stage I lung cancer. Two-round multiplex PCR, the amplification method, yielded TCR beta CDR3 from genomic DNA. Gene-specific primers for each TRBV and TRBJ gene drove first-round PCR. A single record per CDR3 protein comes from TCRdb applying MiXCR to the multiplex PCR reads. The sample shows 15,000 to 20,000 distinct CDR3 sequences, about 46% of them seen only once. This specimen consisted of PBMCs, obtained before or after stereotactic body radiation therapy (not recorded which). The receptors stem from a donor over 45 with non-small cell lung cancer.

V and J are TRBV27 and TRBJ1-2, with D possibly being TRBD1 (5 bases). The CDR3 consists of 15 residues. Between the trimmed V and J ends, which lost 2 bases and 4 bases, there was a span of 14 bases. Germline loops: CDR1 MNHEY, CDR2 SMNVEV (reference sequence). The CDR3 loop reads CASSLRSGDSYGYTF. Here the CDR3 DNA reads TGTGCCAGCAGTTTAAGGTCGGGGGATAGCTATGGCTACACCTTC.

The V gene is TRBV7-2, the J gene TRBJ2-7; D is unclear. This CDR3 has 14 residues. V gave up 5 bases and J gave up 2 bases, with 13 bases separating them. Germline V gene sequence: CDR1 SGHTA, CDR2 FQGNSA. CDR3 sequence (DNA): TGTGCCAGCAGCCTAACGACTGACACCTACGAGCAGTACTTC. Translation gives CASSLTTDTYEQYF.

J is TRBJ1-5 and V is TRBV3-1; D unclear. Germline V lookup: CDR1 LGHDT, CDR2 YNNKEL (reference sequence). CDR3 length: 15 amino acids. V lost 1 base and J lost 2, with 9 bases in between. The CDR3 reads CASSQGGFGNQPQHF. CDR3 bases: TGTGCCAGCAGCCAAGGAGGGTTTGGCAATCAGCCCCAGCATTTT.

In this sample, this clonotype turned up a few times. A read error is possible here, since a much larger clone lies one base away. The CDR3 reads CASSLGGLAGYEQCF. The CDR3 bases are TGTGCCAGCAGCTTAGGTGGACTAGCGGGCTACGAGCAGTGCTTC. The chain couples TRBV7-2 to TRBJ2-7; 11 nucleotides align to TRBD2. There are 15 residues in the CDR3. Germline V gives CDR1 SGHTA, CDR2 FQGNSA. Full variable domain (outside the CDR3, taken from reference TRBV7-2 and TRBJ2-7): GAGVSQSPSNKVTEKGKDVELRCDPISGHTALYWYRQSLGQGLEFLIYFQGNSAPDKSGLPSDRFSAERTGGSVSTLTIQRTQQEDSAVYLCASSLGGLAGYEQCFGPGTRLTVT.

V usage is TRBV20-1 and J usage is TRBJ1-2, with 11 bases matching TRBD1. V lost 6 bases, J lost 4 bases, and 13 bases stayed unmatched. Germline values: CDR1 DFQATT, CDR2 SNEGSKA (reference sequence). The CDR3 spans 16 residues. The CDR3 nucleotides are TGCAGTGCCCAGCCAAGGACAGGGGGCGGGGGCTATGGCTACACCTTC. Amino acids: CSAQPRTGGGGYGYTF.

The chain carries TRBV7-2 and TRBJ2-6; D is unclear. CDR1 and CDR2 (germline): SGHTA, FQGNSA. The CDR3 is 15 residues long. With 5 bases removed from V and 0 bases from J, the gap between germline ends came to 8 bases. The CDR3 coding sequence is TGTGCCAGCAGCCCACAAGTCTCTGGGGCCAACGTCCTGACTTTC. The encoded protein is CASSPQVSGANVLTF.